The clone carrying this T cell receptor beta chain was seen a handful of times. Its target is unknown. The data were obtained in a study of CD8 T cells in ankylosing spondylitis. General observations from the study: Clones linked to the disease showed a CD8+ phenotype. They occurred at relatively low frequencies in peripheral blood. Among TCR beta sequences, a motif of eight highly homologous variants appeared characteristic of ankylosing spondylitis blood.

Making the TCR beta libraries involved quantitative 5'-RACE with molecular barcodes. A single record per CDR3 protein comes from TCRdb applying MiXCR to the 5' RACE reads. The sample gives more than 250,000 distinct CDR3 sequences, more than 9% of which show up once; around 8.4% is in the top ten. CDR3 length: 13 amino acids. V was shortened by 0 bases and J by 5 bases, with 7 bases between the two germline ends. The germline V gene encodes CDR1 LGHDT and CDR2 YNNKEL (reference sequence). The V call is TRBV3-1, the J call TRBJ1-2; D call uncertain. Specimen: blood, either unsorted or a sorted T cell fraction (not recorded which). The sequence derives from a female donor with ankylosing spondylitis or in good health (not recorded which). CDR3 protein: CASSQDRLYGYTF. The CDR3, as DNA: TGTGCCAGCAGCCAAGACCGACTTTATGGCTACACCTTC.